The T cell receptor (beta chain) under discussion was sequenced for a study of blood T cells in healthy people across ages (dated by TCRdb to 2015 to 2017). Notes on the research overall: In model experiments, template switching captured roughly one uniquely barcoded TCR beta cDNA molecule for every two T cells. To track age-related changes in TCR beta repertoire diversity, the study relied on deep sequencing normalized with unique cDNA molecular identifiers. Using the same blood draw, the study looked at two additional independent replicas of 1 million unique cDNA reads for two donors, one aged 18 to 30 and the other aged 80 or older. Donors were grouped into four age groups: young (average 16 years), middle-aged (under 40), aged (about 59) and long-lived (around 82). To avoid experimental bias, donors of different ages were distributed randomly across sequencing lanes. General findings and caveats noted by the study authors: Observed TCR beta diversity per million T cells fell roughly linearly with age, and a significant reduction was already apparent by age roughly 40. Because donor CMV infection status was unknown, age-related changes in expanded clonotypes were potentially confounded. Estimates of total diversity based on one million sequenced T cells were regarded as lower bounds and as underestimates. The percentage of naive T cells measured by flow cytometry correlated strongly with observed TCR beta diversity. Compared with the aged group, the long-lived group had more naive CD4+ T cells, fewer expanded clones and increased TCR diversity, suggesting age selection. Conclusive comparison of naive and antigen-experienced compartments was prevented by the profiling of bulk unsorted PBMCs.

This clonotype was seen a few times. What this receptor recognizes is not known. No much larger clonotype is one base removed from it; base qualities were not supplied. The 39 donors, aged about 6 to 100 years, were systemically healthy Caucasian individuals from Russia. Ten milliliters of peripheral blood were drawn from each donor into EDTA-treated Vacutainer tubes. Ficoll-Paque density-gradient centrifugation was used to isolate PBMCs, with at least 6.5 million per sample. Trizol reagent was used to extract total RNA from the PBMCs, yielding at least 6 micrograms per sample. For every donor, an aliquot of PBMCs went through flow cytometry to measure the percentages of naive CD45RAhigh/CD27high T cells. The method behind the library was 5' RACE. Reads for this sample came from an Illumina HiSeq 2500. A second roughly 6 to 12 cycle PCR used a sample-barcoded 5' primer and a J-beta primer mix. A unique molecular identifier was introduced onto each TCR beta cDNA molecule by a template-switch 5' adaptor carrying 12 random nucleotides. Each sample yielded at least 3 million CDR3-containing paired-end reads. All of the RNA was converted into first-strand cDNA using the Mint cDNA synthesis kit, with a TRBC-specific oligonucleotide serving as the primer. Following uracil-DNA glycosylase treatment, a first 18-cycle PCR with universal primers M1SS and BC2_uni_R was performed on all cDNA. Per the authors' processing: Normalization of each sample was performed by random selection of 1 million high-quality reads, each carrying a distinct molecular identifier. Instead of being binned into consensus sequences, reads that shared molecular identifiers were thrown out. CDR3 identification, clonotype clustering and error correction used MiTCR with a Q25 quality threshold and the strictest error-elimination algorithm. A nonparametric unseen species model with Euler transformation was used to estimate lower-bound total TCR beta diversity. The public reads were quality trimmed at Q25 with fastp and then assembled into clones with MiXCR by TCRdb, keeping productive beta chains. When rows share a CDR3 protein, they turn into one entry using the most common DNA and genes. These V and J calls are TCRdb output, not the study's own analysis. A total of 660,000 or so distinct CDR3 sequences appear in this sample, under 65% of them only once. The ten largest clones represent 30% to 45% of the sample.

CDR1 and CDR2 (SGHDT, YYEEEE) derive from the germline V gene. V and J lose 1 base and 3 bases, and a span of 5 bases separates them. The CDR3 starts with the cysteine, ends with the phenylalanine, and has 12 residues. Only the CDR3 part of the read is kept: 36 bases, read in frame from the first base. Sequenced material: blood. The sequence derives from a man in his fifties or sixties in good health. The chain is made from TRBV5-6 and TRBJ2-7, with no D gene named confidently. The sequence in DNA is TGTGCCAGCAGCTTGCGCTTCTACGAGCAGTACTTC. Its product reads: CASSLRFYEQYF.